The 5 T cell receptor beta chains in this list originate from one sample, sequenced in a study of T cell responses to AZD1222 COVID-19 vaccine. The assay was immunoSEQ multiplex PCR, and TCRdb's table has in-frame clones only and misses some. The repertoire holds about 130,000 clones, with about 92% as singletons. This specimen was peripheral blood, taken on day 0 of MenACWY control vaccination. The source is an adult in good health.

The CDR3 loop is CASSLGTGFYEQYF. CDR3 nucleotides: TGCGCCAGCAGCTTGGGGACAGGATTTTACGAGCAGTACTTC. The chain carries TRBV5-1 and TRBJ2-7; TRBD1 aligns across 7 bases. The CDR3 length is 14 residues. Germline V gene sequence: CDR1 SGHRS, CDR2 YFSETQ. V gave up 0 bases and J gave up 4 bases; unmatched junction bases: 4. Combining the CDR3 with reference TRBV5-1 and TRBJ2-7 gives the whole variable domain KAGVTQTPRYLIKTRGQQVTLSCSPISGHRSVSWYQQTPGQGLQFLFEYFSETQRNKGNFPGRFSGRQFSNSRSEMNVSTLELGDSALYLCASSLGTGFYEQYFGPGTRLTVT.

The CDR3 spells CASSPETGATSYEQYV. The CDR3 DNA reads TGTGCCAGCAGCCCAGAGACAGGGGCGACCTCCTACGAGCAGTACGTC. The V call is TRBV9, the J call TRBJ2-7, with 8 bases matching TRBD1. The V gene end was trimmed by 4 bases and the J gene end by 0 bases; junction bases not matched to a gene: 9. Per germline, CDR1 SGDLS and CDR2 YYNGEE. The CDR3 has 16 amino acids.

The chain uses TRBV7-9 and TRBJ2-2; D may be TRBD2 (6 bases). V dropped 4 bases and J dropped 2 bases, with 8 bases sitting between them. Germline V gene data show CDR1 as SEHNR and CDR2 as FQNEAQ (reference sequence). CDR3 length: 14 amino acids. The CDR3 DNA sequence: TGTGCCAGCAGCTGGGACTTTAACACCGGGGAGCTGTTTTTT. As protein: CASSWDFNTGELFF.

The chain uses TRBV28 and TRBJ2-3; 7 bases align to TRBD2. The germline V gene has CDR1 MDHEN and CDR2 SYDVKM. With V trimmed by 2 bases and J by 6 bases, 5 bases remained unmatched. The CDR3 contains 14 residues. Written as DNA, the CDR3 is TGTGCCAGCAGTTTAGCGGGGGACCTCGATACGCAGTATTTT. Its translation: CASSLAGDLDTQYF.

The V and J genes are TRBV6-1 and TRBJ1-5; D call uncertain. Per germline, CDR1 MNHNS and CDR2 SASEGT. V was pared by 4 bases and J by 0 bases, with 16 bases between. This CDR3 is 17 amino acids long. The CDR3 protein is CASSVQHNRYSNQPQHF. CDR3 bases: TGTGCCAGCAGTGTTCAGCACAACCGATATAGCAATCAGCCCCAGCATTTT.